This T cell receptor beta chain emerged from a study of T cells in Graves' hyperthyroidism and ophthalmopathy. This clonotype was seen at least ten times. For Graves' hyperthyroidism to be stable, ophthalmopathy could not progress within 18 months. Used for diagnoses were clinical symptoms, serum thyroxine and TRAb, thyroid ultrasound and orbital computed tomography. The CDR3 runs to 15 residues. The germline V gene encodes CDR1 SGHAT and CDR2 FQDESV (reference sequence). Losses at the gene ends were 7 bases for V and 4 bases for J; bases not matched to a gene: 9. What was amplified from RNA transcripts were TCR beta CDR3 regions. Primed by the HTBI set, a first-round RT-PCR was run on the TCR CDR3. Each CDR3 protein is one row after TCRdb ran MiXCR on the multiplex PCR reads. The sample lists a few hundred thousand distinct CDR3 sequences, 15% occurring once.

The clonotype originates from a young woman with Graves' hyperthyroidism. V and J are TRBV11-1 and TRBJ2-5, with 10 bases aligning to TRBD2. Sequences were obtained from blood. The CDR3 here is CASTASGRGVETQYF. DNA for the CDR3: TGTGCCAGCACCGCAAGCGGGAGGGGGGTAGAGACCCAGTACTTC. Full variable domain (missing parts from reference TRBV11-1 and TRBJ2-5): EAEVAQSPRYKITEKSQAVAFWCDPISGHATLYWYRQILGQGPELLVQFQDESVVDDSQLPKDRFSAERLKGVDSTLKIQPAELGDSAMYLCASTASGRGVETQYFGPGTRLLVL.